The 20 T cell receptor beta chains in this list originate from one sample, sequenced in a study of vaccination effects on CD4 cells after COVID-19. TCRdb's table, derived via immunoSEQ multiplex PCR, lists solely in-frame clones and lacks some. The sample lists tens of thousands of clones, 75% to 80% occurring once. No antigen has been identified for these receptors. Following culture for around 10 days, CD4+ T cells were isolated. This specimen consisted of CD4+ T cells from PBMCs cultured without peptide, obtained before COVID-19 vaccination. These receptor sequences come from a human donor who received a COVID-19 vaccine.

The chain employs TRBV5-1 and TRBJ2-5, with a weak D call TRBD2 (6 bases). The germline V gene has CDR1 SGHRS and CDR2 YFSETQ. The CDR3 length is 16 residues. Trimming took 0 bases from V and 6 from J, leaving 18 bases between them. The chain's CDR3 is CASSLVGGAASKTQYF. CDR3 coding DNA: TGCGCCAGCAGCTTGGTTGGCGGGGCCGCCAGTAAGACCCAGTACTTC.

V usage is TRBV6-5 and J usage is TRBJ1-2; D call uncertain. The V gene's germline CDR1 is MNHEY and CDR2 SVGAGI. Trimming shortened V by 5 bases and J by 5 bases, and 18 bases separated the two germline ends. This CDR3 is 15 amino acids long. CDR3 in amino acids: CASSPVGGEVYGYTF. In DNA, the CDR3 is TGTGCCAGCAGTCCTGTCGGAGGTGAGGTTTATGGCTACACCTTC.

The chain links TRBV5-1 to TRBJ2-3, with 14 positions matching TRBD2. Per germline, CDR1 SGHRS and CDR2 YFSETQ. V shed 0 bases and J 0 bases; nucleotides not matched to a gene: 12. CDR3 length equals 21 residues. CDR3 DNA sequence: TGCGCCAGCAGCTTGGGGTCTACCGGGACTAGCGGGGGACTTAGCACAGATACGCAGTATTTT. Its translation is CASSLGSTGTSGGLSTDTQYF.

This chain links TRBV21-1 with TRBJ2-4; the table calls TRBD2, which could not be checked here. TRBV21-1 is a known pseudogene. The length of the CDR3 is 17 residues. This chain's CDR3 is CASSKGEQELAKNIQYF. The CDR3 nucleotides read TGTGCCAGCAGCAAAGGGGAGCAGGAACTAGCCAAAAACATTCAGTACTTC.

V and J are TRBV19 and TRBJ1-5; 10 nucleotides agree with TRBD1. The CDR3 is 17 amino acids. Germline values: CDR1 LNHDA, CDR2 SQIVND (reference sequence). V shed 5 bases, J shed 2 bases, and the junction held 9 bases outside the gene matches. CDR3 nucleotide sequence: TGTGCCAGTAGTTCAGCGCGGACAGGGGGACGCAATCAGCCCCAGCATTTT. It translates to CASSSARTGGRNQPQHF.

The chain combines TRBV7-3 with TRBJ2-7; 7 bases agree with TRBD2. Germline loops: CDR1 SGHTA, CDR2 FQGTGA. There are 17 residues in the CDR3. With 10 bases clipped from V and 0 bases from J, the junction kept 18 bases outside the gene matches. CDR3 nucleotides: TGTGCCACCATCACTGCGTGGTGGAGCGGGGCCTCCTACGAGCAGTACGTC. This encodes CATITAWWSGASYEQYV.

The chain couples TRBV14 to TRBJ2-1; D is uncertain. V was trimmed by 4 bases and J by 3 bases, leaving 7 bases between them. The CDR3 consists of 13 residues. Germline CDR1 SGHDN, CDR2 FVKESK. The CDR3: CASSLSVYNEQFF. In DNA, the CDR3 is TGTGCCAGCAGCCTGAGCGTCTACAATGAGCAGTTCTTC.

The V call is TRBV13, the J call TRBJ1-2; 7 bases are a match to TRBD1. This CDR3 has 15 residues. Looked up from germline, CDR1 is PRHDT and CDR2 is FYEKMQ (reference sequence). The V gene end was trimmed by 2 bases and the J gene end by 3 bases; junction bases not matched to a gene: 6. CDR3 bases: TGTGCCAGCAGCTTATTTAGGGACAGATACTATGGCTACACCTTC. Translation gives CASSLFRDRYYGYTF.

The V gene is TRBV12-5, the J gene TRBJ1-1; maybe TRBD1 (5 bases). Trimming removed 5 bases at V and 4 bases at J, with 14 bases between. The CDR3 has 14 amino acids. CDR1 and CDR2 (germline): LGHNT, FRNRAP. Here the CDR3 DNA reads TGTGCTAGTGGTCCAGGCATGAGGGGCACTGAAGCTTTCTTT. Amino acids: CASGPGMRGTEAFF.

The V gene is TRBV6-5, the J gene TRBJ1-5, with D possibly matching TRBD1 (6 bases). The V and J ends lost 6 bases and 6 bases respectively, with 15 bases between them. Germline CDR1 and CDR2: MNHEY and SVGAGI. The CDR3 loop spans 14 amino acids. In DNA form, the CDR3 reads TGTGCCAGCAGCAGACCAGGGGAAAGTCAGCCCCAGCATTTT. Protein sequence: CASSRPGESQPQHF.

The chain employs TRBV24-1 and TRBJ1-6; D is undetermined. Trimming pared 5 bases from V and 0 bases from J, leaving 7 bases between. From germline, CDR1 is KGHDR and CDR2 SFDVKD. There are 15 residues in the CDR3. CDR3 in DNA: TGTGCCACCAGTGGTAGTAGCTCCTATAATTCACCCCTCCACTTT. Protein product: CATSGSSSYNSPLHF.

This chain links TRBV3-1 (or the pseudogene TRBV3-2) with TRBJ2-2; D gene uncertain. V was pared by 0 bases and J by 3 bases, with 11 bases between. The CDR3 has 16 amino acids. From germline, CDR1 is LGHDT and CDR2 YNNKEL (reference sequence). CDR3: CASSQERALYTGELFF. CDR3 in DNA: TGTGCCAGCAGCCAAGAAAGGGCACTTTACACCGGGGAGCTGTTTTTT.

The chain combines TRBV29-1 with TRBJ1-2, with 7 bases fitting TRBD1. With V trimmed by 4 bases and J by 6 bases, 5 bases remained unmatched. The germline gives CDR1 SQVTM, CDR2 ANQGSEA. This CDR3 has 12 residues. CDR3 sequence reads: CSVGGGVDGYTF. The CDR3 DNA is TGCAGCGTTGGAGGGGGCGTTGATGGCTACACCTTC.

The chain employs TRBV5-1 and TRBJ1-2; a possible D gene is TRBD1 (6 bases). The CDR3 is 15 amino acids. V shed 0 bases and J shed 2 bases, with 11 bases lying between them. From germline, CDR1 is SGHRS and CDR2 YFSETQ. The CDR3: CASSLVAGVNYGYTF. CDR3 sequence (DNA): TGCGCCAGCAGCTTGGTGGCAGGGGTAAACTATGGCTACACCTTC. The variable domain in full, with the rest retrieved from reference TRBV5-1 and TRBJ1-2, is KAGVTQTPRYLIKTRGQQVTLSCSPISGHRSVSWYQQTPGQGLQFLFEYFSETQRNKGNFPGRFSGRQFSNSRSEMNVSTLELGDSALYLCASSLVAGVNYGYTFGSGTRLTVV.

The chain employs TRBV10-2 and TRBJ2-5; 8 positions match TRBD1. Losses at the gene ends were 3 bases for V and 0 bases for J; bases not matched to a gene: 6. Germline assignment: CDR1 WSHSY and CDR2 SAAADI. This CDR3 is built from 16 residues. CDR3 residues: CASSDRDRRYQETQYF. The CDR3, as DNA: TGCGCCAGCAGTGACCGGGACAGGCGGTACCAAGAGACCCAGTACTTC.

The genes are TRBV5-1 and TRBJ2-2; 8 bases map to TRBD1. In germline, CDR1 is SGHRS, CDR2 YFSETQ. The CDR3 consists of 18 residues. V lost 4 bases to trimming and J lost 1 base; unmatched junction nucleotides: 12. In DNA form, the CDR3 reads TGCGCCAGCAGCCCCGGCGGTACAGGGGGGCAGAACACCGGGGAGCTGTTTTTT. Its translation: CASSPGGTGGQNTGELFF.

The J gene is TRBJ2-5, the V gene TRBV5-1; 8 positions agree with TRBD2. After removal of 4 bases from V and 5 bases from J, the junction contained 7 bases not matched to a gene. Germline values: CDR1 SGHRS, CDR2 YFSETQ. The CDR3 totals 14 residues. The CDR3 bases are TGCGCCAGCAGCGCCGGGGGGGGGAGCGAGACCCAGTACTTC. Encoded protein: CASSAGGGSETQYF.

The CDR3 sequence: CASSLDRLNTEAFF. The DNA for the CDR3 is TGTGCCAGCAGCTTGGACAGACTGAACACTGAAGCTTTCTTT. This chain uses TRBV7-8 with TRBJ1-1, with D possibly matching TRBD1 (6 bases). The CDR3 totals 14 residues. The germline V gene encodes CDR1 SGHVS and CDR2 FQNEAQ. V lost 3 bases and J lost 0, with 8 bases in between.

This rearrangement joins TRBV5-8 to TRBJ1-4; 7 positions agree with TRBD1. This CDR3 comprises 15 residues. V lost 5 bases and J lost 2; bases outside the gene matches: 6. The germline gives CDR1 SGHTS, CDR2 YDEGEE. The CDR3 nucleotides read TGTGCCAGCAGATACCAGACAGGGACTAATGAAAAACTGTTTTTT. It specifies CASRYQTGTNEKLFF.

This chain uses TRBV6-2 or TRBV6-3 with TRBJ2-2, with D unclear. CDR1 is MNHEY, CDR2 SVGEGT, per germline. This CDR3 region has 15 residues. Trimming stripped 4 bases from V and 5 bases from J, with 14 bases between. The CDR3 DNA reads as TGTGCCAGCAGTTTGGGAAGGACGTGGACCGGGGAGCTGTTTTTT. This sequence encodes CASSLGRTWTGELFF.